This TCR beta chain appears in the sequencing data of a study of control samples from healthy donors and cancer patients (TCRdb year 2020). For this clone: Its antigen is currently not known. There are no base qualities to consult, and no much larger clone falls within one base.

A distance of 6 bases separates the germline ends of V and J, which lose 1 base and 0 bases respectively. The CDR3 runs 15 amino acids, cysteine and phenylalanine included. Only the CDR3 DNA stays, 45 bases, in frame from base 1. In the germline V gene, CDR1 corresponds to SGHNT and CDR2 to YENEEA. Library preparation employed the immunoSEQ multiplex PCR assay. TCRdb re-hosts the immuneACCESS table, in-frame sequences only. Its copies lack some clones; in the studies checked, an unresolved V gene accounts for under half of them, and the cause for the rest is not known. The sample table shows fewer than 90,000 clones, and over 75% are seen once. The ten largest clones represent around 30% of the sample.

Recombination connected TRBV11-3 to TRBJ2-2; the D gene is possibly TRBD1 or TRBD2, each agreeing over 5 bases. Sequenced input: blood. The sequence was obtained from a man aged 45-65 years in good health. Here the CDR3 is given as CASSLAGPNTGELFF. The DNA sequence is TGTGCCAGCAGCTTAGCGGGACCGAACACCGGGGAGCTGTTTTTT.